The 10 T cell receptor beta chains given below trace back to one sample, sequenced in a study of T cell repertoires in cytomegalovirus infection (dated by TCRdb to the late 2010s). TCRdb names Illumina HiSeq 1500 as the instrument used. The public reads were quality trimmed at Q25 with fastp and then assembled into clones with MiXCR by TCRdb, keeping productive beta chains. All rows with the same CDR3 protein become a single entry with the most common DNA and genes. This sample has roughly 990,000 distinct CDR3 sequences in its table, and approximately 31% of those were observed once. The ten largest clonotypes hold about an eighth of the sample. For these receptors, no antigen is known. What the treatment or condition label conveys for this sample: in vitro stimulation with specific CMV peptide epitopes to enrich CMV-specific T cells. Material: cultured CD8+ T cells from PBMCs, obtained from culture after CMV antigen stimulation. The receptors derive from a human donor in good health (CMV status not recorded). Some clones in this sample may be carry-over from other donors' samples.

The chain is built from TRBV5-1 and TRBJ1-1; 9 nucleotides agree with TRBD1. From germline, CDR1 is SGHRS and CDR2 YFSETQ. V dropped 5 bases and J dropped 7; count of bases not matched to a gene: 6. This CDR3 has 13 residues. CDR3 nucleotide sequence: TGCGCCAGCAGAGACGGACAGGGGATTGAAGCTTTCTTT. Translation: CASRDGQGIEAFF.

V and J are TRBV4-3 and TRBJ1-1; D is undetermined. CDR3 size: 16 residues. Deletions cut 0 bases from V and 1 base from J, with 12 bases between. Germline V CDR1 and CDR2: LGHNA, YSLEER. CDR3 sequence: CASSQDRWATNTEAFF. The CDR3 nucleotides are TGCGCCAGCAGCCAAGATCGATGGGCCACGAACACTGAAGCTTTCTTT.

The rearrangement links TRBV14 to TRBJ2-2; 9 nucleotides match TRBD2. J was trimmed by 4 bases and V by 4 bases; bases with no gene match: 7. The CDR3 has 16 residues. Germline lookup yields CDR1 SGHDN and CDR2 FVKESK. DNA of the CDR3: TGTGCCAGCAGCCCGACAGCGGGGGGTGTCACCGGGGAGCTGTTTTTT. As protein: CASSPTAGGVTGELFF.

DNA for the CDR3: TGTGCCAGCAGCTTGTCAGGACAAGTAGTAGTTGATCAGCCCCAGCATTTT. This translates into CASSLSGQVVVDQPQHF. The rearrangement links TRBV5-5 to TRBJ1-5; D may be TRBD1 (5 bases). Germline V CDR1 and CDR2: SGHKS, YYEKEE (reference sequence). The CDR3 totals 17 residues. Trimming removed 1 base at V and 5 bases at J, with 19 bases between.

The chain links TRBV10-3 to TRBJ1-4; D is possibly TRBD1 (5 bases). V lost 3 bases, J lost 0 bases, and 11 bases lay in between. Germline CDR1 and CDR2: ENHRY and SYGVKD. The CDR3 spans 16 residues. This CDR3 reads CAISDPGNATNEKLFF. In DNA, the CDR3 is TGTGCCATCAGTGATCCAGGGAATGCAACTAATGAAAAACTGTTTTTT.

At least ten counts were recorded for this clonotype. This chain connects TRBV7-6 to TRBJ1-1; D call uncertain. Looked up from germline, CDR1 is SGHVS and CDR2 is FNYEAQ. CDR3 length: 13 residues. The ends were cut back, 0 bases at V and 1 base at J, with 3 bases in the middle. The chain's CDR3 is CASSLARNTEAFF. The CDR3 DNA follows: TGTGCCAGCAGCTTAGCGAGGAACACTGAAGCTTTCTTT. Supplemented by reference TRBV7-6 and TRBJ1-1, the full variable domain reads GAGVSQSPRYKVTKRGQDVALRCDPISGHVSLYWYRQALGQGPEFLTYFNYEAQQDKSGLPNDRFSAERPEGSISTLTIQRTEQRDSAMYRCASSLARNTEAFFGQGTRLTVV.

The chain employs TRBV12-3 or TRBV12-4 and TRBJ2-1, with D unresolved. Trimming stripped 7 bases from V and 7 bases from J, with 8 bases between. The CDR3 contains 11 residues. The CDR3 loop reads CASTYGNEQFF. The CDR3 region has the DNA TGTGCCAGCACCTATGGGAATGAGCAGTTCTTC.

The J gene is TRBJ2-7, the V gene TRBV19; D is tentatively TRBD1 or TRBD2 (7 bases each). CDR1 is LNHDA and CDR2 is SQIVND in the germline V gene (reference sequence). The length of the CDR3 is 14 residues. The ends were cut back, 4 bases at V and 6 bases at J, with 16 bases in the middle. CDR3 region: CASSTLATGFEQYF. The CDR3 DNA sequence: TGTGCCAGTAGTACACTAGCGACAGGGTTCGAGCAGTACTTC.

The chain joins TRBV7-4 to TRBJ1-1; D remains unclear. Germline assignment: CDR1 SGHVT and CDR2 SQSDAQ. V was trimmed by 3 bases and J by 2 bases, leaving 10 bases between them. The CDR3 is made up of 14 amino acids. CDR3 coding DNA: TGTGCCAGCAGCTTGTCCAGGAGCAACACTGAAGCTTTCTTT. It codes for CASSLSRSNTEAFF.

On this clonotype: At one of its ends the junction is not consistent with the germline gene, which may arise from a read error. The chain recombines TRBV11-2 with TRBJ2-1; D gene ambiguous. The CDR3 covers 12 residues. In germline, CDR1 is SGHAT, CDR2 FQNNGV. CDR3 in amino acids: CASSLGGDERFF. DNA of the CDR3: TGTGCCAGCAGCTTAGGGGGTGATGAGCGGTTCTTC.